This entry lists 25 T cell receptor beta chains sequenced from one sample in a study of blood T cells in healthy people across ages. Then a second PCR, running roughly 7 to 11 cycles, was carried out with a sample-barcoded 5' primer and a J-beta primer mix. TCRdb ran MiXCR on the 5' RACE reads and lists one entry per CDR3 protein. This sample has roughly 800,000 distinct CDR3 sequences, with around a quarter found just once. The data were also submitted as part of a second study, on T cells of mothers and their children.

The material sequenced was blood. The origin of the receptors is a boy between 10 and 17 years old in good health.

This clonotype was seen a few times. J is TRBJ1-3 and V is TRBV12-3 or TRBV12-4; tentative D call: TRBD1 (5 bases). Between the trimmed V and J ends, which lost 1 base and 16 bases, there was a span of 17 bases. This CDR3 has 13 amino acids. Here the CDR3 reads CASSLGWRSGDYF. The CDR3 bases are TGTGCCAGCAGTTTAGGTTGGAGGAGCGGGGACTATTTT.

V is TRBV6-5 and J is TRBJ2-7, with D perhaps TRBD2 (6 bases). The germline gives CDR1 MNHEY, CDR2 SVGAGI. The V gene lost 6 bases and the J gene lost 3 bases, with 15 bases spanning the gap. The CDR3 runs 14 residues. CDR3 protein: CASRRDSTGYEQYF. As DNA, the CDR3 is TGTGCCAGCAGGAGGGACTCCACGGGCTACGAGCAGTACTTC.

CDR3 bases: TGTGCCAGCAGCCAAGGTAACAATCAGCCCCAGCATTTT. It encodes CASSQGNNQPQHF. V and J are TRBV3-1 and TRBJ1-5; no clear D. Trimming shortened V by 1 base and J by 3 bases, and 4 bases separated the two germline ends. The CDR3 has 13 amino acids. Germline CDR1 LGHDT, CDR2 YNNKEL (reference sequence).

Only a few counts were recorded for this clonotype. This chain joins TRBV19 and TRBJ2-5, with 10 positions matching TRBD2. The last part of the DNA fits TRBJ2-7 better; the J call may be wrong. Germline values: CDR1 LNHDA, CDR2 SQIVND (reference sequence). CDR3 length: 16 amino acids. The CDR3 loop reads CASSAGWLAGDYEQYF. The DNA of the CDR3 is TGTGCCAGTAGTGCCGGGTGGCTAGCGGGGGACTACGAGCAGTACTTC.

This clonotype was recorded a few times. The chain combines TRBV5-1 with TRBJ2-7; TRBD1 matches 9 bases. V shed 4 bases and J 6 bases; nucleotides not matched to a gene: 11. Germline CDR1 SGHRS, CDR2 YFSETQ. This CDR3 comprises 15 residues. The CDR3: CASSISRQGEGEQYF. CDR3 sequence (DNA): TGCGCCAGCAGCATCAGTAGACAGGGGGAAGGCGAGCAGTACTTC.

The chain carries TRBV4-1 and TRBJ1-4, with D unclear. V lost 4 bases, J lost 5 bases, and 11 bases lay in between. The CDR3 loop spans 14 amino acids. Germline V gene lookup returns CDR1 MGHRA and CDR2 YSYEKL. The CDR3 DNA reads as TGCGCCAGCAGCCCCCCCAGGATGAATGAAAAACTGTTTTTT. As protein: CASSPPRMNEKLFF.

This clonotype was counted only a few times. The genes are TRBV12-3 or TRBV12-4 and TRBJ1-2; maybe TRBD1 (5 bases). With 9 bases removed from V and 4 bases from J, the gap between germline ends came to 21 bases. CDR3 length: 15 amino acids. The CDR3 reads CASKTPGPPRYGYTF. CDR3 nucleotides: TGTGCCAGTAAGACCCCAGGGCCCCCTCGCTATGGCTACACCTTC.

This clonotype has more than one count but fewer than ten. This chain connects TRBV9 to TRBJ1-6, with D unresolved. Germline V CDR1 and CDR2: SGDLS, YYNGEE. Trimming shortened V by 0 bases and J by 9 bases, and 10 bases separated the two germline ends. CDR3 length equals 14 residues. This CDR3 reads CASSVVGFGSPLHF. The CDR3 DNA reads as TGTGCCAGCAGCGTAGTTGGGTTTGGTTCACCCCTCCACTTT.

This clonotype was detected a few times. The chain couples TRBV5-1 to TRBJ2-2, with TRBD1 matching 8 bases. This CDR3 spans 14 amino acids. Germline lookup yields CDR1 SGHRS and CDR2 YFSETQ. The trim removed 4 bases at V and 7 bases at J, leaving 6 bases unmatched. DNA of the CDR3: TGCGCCAGCAGCACCGGGACAGGCGGCGGGGAGCTGTTTTTT. Translation gives CASSTGTGGGELFF.

The CDR3 DNA follows: TGTGCCAGCGCTAGCGGGGGGGGCACAGATACGCAGTATTTT. It is translated as CASASGGGTDTQYF. The gene calls are TRBV7-3 and TRBJ2-3; 12 bases map to TRBD2. V shed 8 bases and J 1 base; nucleotides not matched to a gene: 1. CDR3 size: 14 residues. CDR1 is SGHTA and CDR2 is FQGTGA in the germline V gene.

This clonotype has more than one count but fewer than ten. This chain uses TRBV28 with TRBJ1-5; TRBD1 might be the D (5 bases). The CDR3 runs to 12 residues. CDR1 is MDHEN and CDR2 is SYDVKM in the germline V gene. The germline V and J ends were trimmed by 6 bases and 11 bases, with 14 bases remaining between them. The CDR3 DNA is TGTGCCAGCAGCCCAACAGGATGGGCCCAGCATTTT. This codes for CASSPTGWAQHF.

V and J are TRBV6-2 or TRBV6-3 and TRBJ2-7; 9 bases match TRBD1. The J segment lost 4 bases and the V segment lost 6 bases, leaving 4 bases of the junction unmatched. The CDR3 totals 13 residues. Germline CDR1 is MNHEY and CDR2 is SVGEGT. CDR3 bases: TGTGCCAGCAGAGGGACAGGGTTTTACGAGCAGTACTTC. Encoded protein: CASRGTGFYEQYF.

V and J are TRBV4-3 and TRBJ1-2; D remains ambiguous. Per germline, CDR1 LGHNA and CDR2 YSLEER. V was trimmed by 0 bases and J by 4 bases, leaving 18 bases between them. The CDR3 is 17 residues long. The chain's CDR3 is CASSQDRALGGSYGYTF. CDR3 coding DNA: TGCGCCAGCAGCCAAGACCGGGCTCTCGGAGGAAGCTATGGCTACACCTTC.

This rearrangement joins TRBV20-1 to TRBJ2-7; a possible D gene is TRBD2 (5 bases). This CDR3 contains 13 residues. Germline loops: CDR1 DFQATT, CDR2 SNEGSKA (reference sequence). The germline V and J ends were trimmed by 0 bases and 9 bases, with 15 bases remaining between them. The CDR3 sequence is CSARDLEAHGQYF. CDR3 nucleotide sequence: TGCAGTGCTAGAGATCTGGAGGCCCACGGGCAGTACTTC.

This clonotype was recorded a few times. The V and J genes are TRBV5-1 and TRBJ2-7; no clear D. The CDR3 runs to 13 residues. CDR1 and CDR2 from the germline V gene are SGHRS and YFSETQ. The V end was cut by 4 bases, the J end by 0 bases, with 8 bases between. CDR3 protein: CASSEVSSYEQYF. The CDR3 DNA sequence: TGCGCCAGCAGCGAGGTGAGCTCCTACGAGCAGTACTTC. Full variable domain (missing parts from reference TRBV5-1 and TRBJ2-7): KAGVTQTPRYLIKTRGQQVTLSCSPISGHRSVSWYQQTPGQGLQFLFEYFSETQRNKGNFPGRFSGRQFSNSRSEMNVSTLELGDSALYLCASSEVSSYEQYFGPGTRLTVT.

This clonotype has a handful of counts. The chain is built from TRBV27 and TRBJ2-2; possibly TRBD2 for D (6 bases). Germline CDR1 reads MNHEY; CDR2 reads SMNVEV (reference sequence). There are 14 residues in the CDR3. Trimming shortened V by 6 bases and J by 8 bases, and 16 bases separated the two germline ends. DNA for the CDR3: TGTGCCAGCAGCTGGGGACTTGCATCGGGGGAGCTGTTTTTT. Translation: CASSWGLASGELFF.

There are a few counts of this clonotype. This rearrangement joins TRBV27 to TRBJ2-5, with D possibly matching TRBD2 (6 bases). This CDR3 comprises 15 residues. CDR1 and CDR2 from the germline V gene are MNHEY and SMNVEV (reference sequence). Trimming took 5 bases from V and 5 from J, leaving 18 bases between them. The CDR3 nucleotides read TGTGCCAGCAGTCCCAGTCCTCGGGGGTGGGAGACCCAGTACTTC. It encodes CASSPSPRGWETQYF.

In this sample, this clonotype turned up a few times. This sequence joins TRBV2 and TRBJ1-1; D unresolved. CDR1 SNHLY and CDR2 FYNNEI come from the germline V gene. V was trimmed by 2 bases and J by 0 bases, leaving 13 bases between them. The CDR3 length is 16 residues. DNA of the CDR3: TGTGCCAGCAGTGAAAGGCAGGTCCTCATGAACACTGAAGCTTTCTTT. Protein sequence: CASSERQVLMNTEAFF. Looking up the rest from reference TRBV2 and TRBJ1-1 gives the full variable domain: EPEVTQTPSHQVTQMGQEVILRCVPISNHLYFYWYRQILGQKVEFLVSFYNNEISEKSEIFDDQFSVERPDGSNFTLKIRSTKLEDSAMYFCASSERQVLMNTEAFFGQGTRLTVV.

The chain carries TRBV29-1 and TRBJ2-5; the D gene could be TRBD1 or TRBD2 (5 bases each). There are 14 residues in the CDR3. Looked up from germline, CDR1 is SQVTM and CDR2 is ANQGSEA. The V and J ends lost 6 bases and 3 bases respectively, with 17 bases between them. CDR3 bases: TGCAGCGTGAGGGGTTGGCAGTCGGAAGAGACCCAGTACTTC. The encoded protein is CSVRGWQSEETQYF.

The rearrangement uses TRBV29-1 and TRBJ2-3, with TRBD2 matching 9 bases. The CDR3 is made up of 15 amino acids. Germline V gene data show CDR1 as SQVTM and CDR2 as ANQGSEA. J was trimmed by 0 bases and V by 4 bases; bases with no gene match: 5. CDR3 in DNA: TGCAGCGTTGGAGTACTAGCGGGTAGCACAGATACGCAGTATTTT. Translation: CSVGVLAGSTDTQYF.

This clonotype was counted a few times. The chain is built from TRBV10-3 and TRBJ2-5, with D unclear. Germline V gives CDR1 ENHRY, CDR2 SYGVKD. The germline V and J ends were trimmed by 3 bases and 0 bases, with 11 bases remaining between them. This CDR3 has 15 residues. CDR3 coding DNA: TGTGCCATCAGTGATATAGGCAGGAACCAAGAGACCCAGTACTTC. Its translation: CAISDIGRNQETQYF.

This clonotype was seen a handful of times. V gene TRBV29-1 combines with J gene TRBJ2-5, with 7 positions matching TRBD2. V shed 6 bases and J 4 bases; nucleotides not matched to a gene: 8. The CDR3 loop spans 13 amino acids. From germline, CDR1 is SQVTM and CDR2 ANQGSEA. The CDR3 sequence is CSVQTGGGETQYF. The CDR3 DNA sequence: TGCAGCGTCCAAACGGGGGGTGGAGAGACCCAGTACTTC.

V usage is TRBV15 and J usage is TRBJ1-2; D call uncertain. Trimming shortened V by 8 bases and J by 5 bases, and 12 bases separated the two germline ends. Looked up from germline, CDR1 is LNHNV and CDR2 is YYDKDF (reference sequence). The CDR3 has 12 amino acids. The CDR3 sequence: CATGDTGYGYTF. The CDR3, as DNA: TGTGCCACCGGGGATACGGGATATGGCTACACCTTC.

The CDR3 DNA sequence: TGCGCCAGCAGCCCGCGGGGGGGTCCATACAATGAGCAGTTCTTC. Translated, it gives CASSPRGGPYNEQFF. The chain recombines TRBV5-1 with TRBJ2-1; 9 bases map to TRBD2. Germline V gene data show CDR1 as SGHRS and CDR2 as YFSETQ. The V segment lost 4 bases and the J segment 4 bases; nucleotides outside the gene matches: 6. The CDR3 is 15 amino acids.

The sample holds a few counts of this clonotype. The genes are TRBV4-1 and TRBJ2-6, with unresolved D. The length of the CDR3 is 14 residues. Germline CDR1 is MGHRA and CDR2 is YSYEKL. Trimming left V 1 base short and J 9 bases short, with 10 bases between. The CDR3 reads CASSQVKGYNVLTF. Here the CDR3 DNA reads TGCGCCAGCAGCCAAGTGAAGGGTTACAACGTCCTGACTTTC.